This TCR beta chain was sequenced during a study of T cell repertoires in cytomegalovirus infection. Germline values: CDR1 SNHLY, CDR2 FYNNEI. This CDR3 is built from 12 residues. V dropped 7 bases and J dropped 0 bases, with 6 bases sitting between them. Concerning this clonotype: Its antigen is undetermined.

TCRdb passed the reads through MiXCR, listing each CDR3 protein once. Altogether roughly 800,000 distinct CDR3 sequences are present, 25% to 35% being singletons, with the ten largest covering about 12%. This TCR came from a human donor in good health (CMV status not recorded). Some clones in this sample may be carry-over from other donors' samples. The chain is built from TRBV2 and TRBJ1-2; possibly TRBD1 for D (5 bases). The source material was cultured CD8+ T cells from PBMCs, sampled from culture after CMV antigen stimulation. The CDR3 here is CASKTANYGYTF. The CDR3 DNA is TGTGCCAGCAAGACAGCTAACTATGGCTACACCTTC.